A single TCR beta chain is shown here with its context. Its specificity is not known. Measured with immunoSEQ multiplex PCR; TCRdb has only the in-frame clones, and not every one. The sample lists roughly 65,000 clones; 80% were seen once. The V gene end was trimmed by 6 bases and the J gene end by 1 base; junction bases not matched to a gene: 9. From germline, CDR1 is KGHSH and CDR2 LQKENI. The CDR3 is 17 residues long. The sample belongs to a study of T cell responses to AZD1222 COVID-19 vaccine. Study results and caveats: Within unmutated variant regions lay the reported targets of nearly half of spike-specific TCRs. There were mostly white British donors and more females than males, and clonal diversity was possibly underestimated. AZD1222 recipients seropositive at baseline numbered only 5 or 6. With two AZD1222 doses given, Spike-specific TCR breadth and depth both rose.

This TCR came from an adult in good health. V gene TRBV18 combines with J gene TRBJ2-2, with 9 nucleotides matching TRBD1. The sample consisted of peripheral blood, taken on day 0 of AZD1222 vaccination. The CDR3 DNA follows: TGTGCCAGCTCGGGACAGGGAACAAATAGGAACACCGGGGAGCTGTTTTTT. Amino acids: CASSGQGTNRNTGELFF.